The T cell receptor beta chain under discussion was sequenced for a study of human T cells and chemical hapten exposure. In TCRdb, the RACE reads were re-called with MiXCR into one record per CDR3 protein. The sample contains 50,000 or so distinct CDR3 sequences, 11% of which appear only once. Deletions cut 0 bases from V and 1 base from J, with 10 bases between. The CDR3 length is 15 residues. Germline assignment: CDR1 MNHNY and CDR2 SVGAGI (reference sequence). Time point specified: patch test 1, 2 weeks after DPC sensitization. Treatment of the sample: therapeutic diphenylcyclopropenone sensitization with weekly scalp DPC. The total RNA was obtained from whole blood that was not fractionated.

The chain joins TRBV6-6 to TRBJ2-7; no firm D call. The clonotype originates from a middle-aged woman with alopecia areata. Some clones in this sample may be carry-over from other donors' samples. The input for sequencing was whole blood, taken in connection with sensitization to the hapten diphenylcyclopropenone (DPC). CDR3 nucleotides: TGTGCCAGCAGTTACTCGGGGAAATCTTCCTACGAGCAGTACTTC. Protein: CASSYSGKSSYEQYF.